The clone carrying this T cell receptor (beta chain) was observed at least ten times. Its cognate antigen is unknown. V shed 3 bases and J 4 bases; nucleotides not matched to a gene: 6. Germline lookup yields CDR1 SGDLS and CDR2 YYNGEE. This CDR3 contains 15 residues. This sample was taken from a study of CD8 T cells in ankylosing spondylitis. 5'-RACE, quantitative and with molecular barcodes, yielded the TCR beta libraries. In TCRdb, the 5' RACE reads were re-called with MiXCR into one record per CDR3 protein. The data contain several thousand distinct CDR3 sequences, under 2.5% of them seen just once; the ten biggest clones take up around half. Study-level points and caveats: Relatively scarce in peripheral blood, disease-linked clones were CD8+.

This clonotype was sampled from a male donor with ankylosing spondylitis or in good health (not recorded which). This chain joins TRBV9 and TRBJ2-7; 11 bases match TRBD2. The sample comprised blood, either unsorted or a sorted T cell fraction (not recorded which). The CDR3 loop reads CASSAGTSGAYEQYF. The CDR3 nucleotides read TGTGCCAGCAGCGCCGGGACTAGCGGAGCATACGAGCAGTACTTC.